This T cell receptor beta chain was retrieved from a study of control samples from healthy donors and cancer patients. The repertoire was sequenced with immunoSEQ multiplex PCR; TCRdb's copy has only in-frame clones and lacks some. The sample has 170,000 or so clones, approximately 94% seen once. The CDR3 sequence is 14 residues long. From germline, CDR1 is LGHDT and CDR2 YNNKEL (reference sequence). V shed 3 bases, J shed 5 bases, and the junction held 6 bases outside the gene matches. This sequence was found in a woman aged 18-29 years in good health. This chain links TRBV3-1 (or the pseudogene TRBV3-2) with TRBJ1-1; 7 nucleotides align to TRBD1. The sequenced material came from blood. The CDR3 sequence is CASSHRDSRTEAFF. The DNA of the CDR3 is TGTGCCAGCAGCCACCGGGACAGTAGGACTGAAGCTTTCTTT.